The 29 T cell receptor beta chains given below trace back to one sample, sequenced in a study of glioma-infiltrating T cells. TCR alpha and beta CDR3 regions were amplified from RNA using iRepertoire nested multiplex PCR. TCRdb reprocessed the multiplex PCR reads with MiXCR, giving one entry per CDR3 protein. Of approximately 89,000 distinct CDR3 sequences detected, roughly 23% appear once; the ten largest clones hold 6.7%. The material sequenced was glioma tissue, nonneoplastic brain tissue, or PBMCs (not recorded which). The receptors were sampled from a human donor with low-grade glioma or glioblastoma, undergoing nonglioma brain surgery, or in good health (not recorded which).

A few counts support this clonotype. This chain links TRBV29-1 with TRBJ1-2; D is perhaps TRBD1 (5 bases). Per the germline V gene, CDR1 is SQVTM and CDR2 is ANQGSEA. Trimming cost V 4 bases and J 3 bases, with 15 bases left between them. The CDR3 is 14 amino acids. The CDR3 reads CSVGTLGGHYGYTF. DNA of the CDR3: TGCAGCGTTGGGACATTGGGGGGTCACTATGGCTACACCTTC. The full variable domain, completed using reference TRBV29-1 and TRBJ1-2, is SAVISQKPSRDICQRGTSLTIQCQVDSQVTMMFWYRQQPGQSLTLIATANQGSEATYESGFVIDKFPISRPNLTFSTLTVSNMSPEDSSIYLCSVGTLGGHYGYTFGSGTRLTVV.

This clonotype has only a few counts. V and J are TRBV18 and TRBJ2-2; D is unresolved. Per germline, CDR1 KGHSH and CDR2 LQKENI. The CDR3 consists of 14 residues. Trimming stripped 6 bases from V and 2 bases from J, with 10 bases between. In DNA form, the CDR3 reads TGTGCCAGCTCGTCCGACATCAACACCGGGGAGCTGTTTTTT. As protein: CASSSDINTGELFF.

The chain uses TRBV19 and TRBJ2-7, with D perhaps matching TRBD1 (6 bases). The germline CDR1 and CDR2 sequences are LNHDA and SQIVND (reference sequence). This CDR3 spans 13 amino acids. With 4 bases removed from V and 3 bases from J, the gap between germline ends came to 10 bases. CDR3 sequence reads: CASSRGRGYEQYF. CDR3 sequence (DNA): TGTGCCAGTAGTAGAGGCAGGGGCTACGAGCAGTACTTC.

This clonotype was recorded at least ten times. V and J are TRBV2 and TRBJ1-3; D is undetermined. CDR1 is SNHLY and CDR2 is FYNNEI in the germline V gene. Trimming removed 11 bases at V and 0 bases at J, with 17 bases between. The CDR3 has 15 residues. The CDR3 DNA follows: TGTGCCTCCCGAAAGGGCCTCAACTCTGGAAACACCATATATTTT. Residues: CASRKGLNSGNTIYF.

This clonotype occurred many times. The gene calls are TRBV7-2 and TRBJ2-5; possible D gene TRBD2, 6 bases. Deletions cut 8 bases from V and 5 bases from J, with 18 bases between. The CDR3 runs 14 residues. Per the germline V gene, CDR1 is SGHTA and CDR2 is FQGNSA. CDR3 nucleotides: TGTGCCAGCTCTCTGTATCGGGAGAGGGAGACCCAGTACTTC. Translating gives CASSLYRERETQYF.

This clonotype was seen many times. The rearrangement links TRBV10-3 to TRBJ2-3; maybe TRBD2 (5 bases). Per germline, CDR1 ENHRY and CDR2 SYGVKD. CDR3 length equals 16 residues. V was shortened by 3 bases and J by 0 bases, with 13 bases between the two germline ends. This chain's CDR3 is CAISDSGSVSTDTQYF. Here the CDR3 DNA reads TGTGCCATCAGTGATTCGGGGAGTGTCAGCACAGATACGCAGTATTTT.

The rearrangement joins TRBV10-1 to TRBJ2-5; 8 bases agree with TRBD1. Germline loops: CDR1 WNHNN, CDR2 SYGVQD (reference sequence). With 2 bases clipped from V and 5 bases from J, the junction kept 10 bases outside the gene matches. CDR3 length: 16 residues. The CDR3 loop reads CASSEEDREELETQYF. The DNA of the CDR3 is TGCGCCAGCAGTGAGGAGGACAGGGAGGAACTCGAGACCCAGTACTTC.

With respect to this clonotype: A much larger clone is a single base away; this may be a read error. This CDR3 is CATSDSGTGDGNEQYF. In nucleotides, the CDR3 is TGTGCCACCAGTGATTCCGGGACAGGGGATGGGAATGAGCAGTACTTC. The gene calls are TRBV24-1 and TRBJ2-7; 10 bases agree with TRBD1. V trimming: 2 bases; J trimming: 7 bases; junction bases outside the gene matches: 10. Germline V gene lookup returns CDR1 KGHDR and CDR2 SFDVKD. This CDR3 is built from 16 residues.

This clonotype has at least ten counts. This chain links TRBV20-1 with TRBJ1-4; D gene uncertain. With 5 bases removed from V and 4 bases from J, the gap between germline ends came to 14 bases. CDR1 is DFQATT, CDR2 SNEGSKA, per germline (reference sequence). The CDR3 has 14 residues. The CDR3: CSAPSDGNNEKLFF. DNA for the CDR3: TGCAGTGCTCCTTCCGACGGAAATAATGAAAAACTGTTTTTT.

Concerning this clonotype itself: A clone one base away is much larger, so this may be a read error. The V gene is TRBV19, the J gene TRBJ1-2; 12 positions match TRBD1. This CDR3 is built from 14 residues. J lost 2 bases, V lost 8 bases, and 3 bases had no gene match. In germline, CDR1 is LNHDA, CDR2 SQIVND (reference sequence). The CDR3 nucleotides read TGTGCCAGTCGGGGACAGGGGGCAAACTATGGCTACACCTTC. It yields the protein CASRGQGANYGYTF.

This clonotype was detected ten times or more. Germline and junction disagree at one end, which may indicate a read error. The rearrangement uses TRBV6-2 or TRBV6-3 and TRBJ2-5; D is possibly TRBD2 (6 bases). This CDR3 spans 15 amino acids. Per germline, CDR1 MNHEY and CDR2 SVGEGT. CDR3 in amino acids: CATSYIGSLQETQYF. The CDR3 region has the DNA TGTGCCACCAGTTATATCGGGAGTCTTCAAGAGACCCAGTACTTC.

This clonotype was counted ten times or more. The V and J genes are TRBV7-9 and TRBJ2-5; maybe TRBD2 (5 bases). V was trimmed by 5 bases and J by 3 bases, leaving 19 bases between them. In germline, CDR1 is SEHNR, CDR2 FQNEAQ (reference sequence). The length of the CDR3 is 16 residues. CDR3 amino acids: CASSPWTPADEETQYF. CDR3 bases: TGTGCCAGCAGCCCATGGACTCCCGCCGACGAAGAGACCCAGTACTTC.

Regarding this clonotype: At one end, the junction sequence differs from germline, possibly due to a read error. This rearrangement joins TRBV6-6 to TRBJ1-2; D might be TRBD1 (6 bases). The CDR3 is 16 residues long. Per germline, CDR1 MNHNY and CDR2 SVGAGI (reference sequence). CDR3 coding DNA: TGCGTCAGCAGTTATTTGGGGACACCGGAGAACTATGGCGACTCCTTC. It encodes CVSSYLGTPENYGDSF.

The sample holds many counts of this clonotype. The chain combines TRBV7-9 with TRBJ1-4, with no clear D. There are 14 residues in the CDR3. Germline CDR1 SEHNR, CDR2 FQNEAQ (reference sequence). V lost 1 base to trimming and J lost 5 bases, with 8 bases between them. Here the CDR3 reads CASSLGGSNEKLFF. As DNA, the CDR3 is TGTGCCAGCAGCTTAGGAGGGTCCAATGAAAAACTGTTTTTT.

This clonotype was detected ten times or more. CDR3 sequence reads: CASKEDSHRGNTIYF. CDR3 nucleotide sequence: TGTGCCAGCAAGGAGGACAGCCACAGGGGAAACACCATATATTTT. The rearrangement joins TRBV2 to TRBJ1-3; possible D gene TRBD1, 6 bases. The CDR3 runs to 15 residues. The germline V gene encodes CDR1 SNHLY and CDR2 FYNNEI. The germline V and J ends were trimmed by 7 bases and 4 bases, with 17 bases remaining between them.

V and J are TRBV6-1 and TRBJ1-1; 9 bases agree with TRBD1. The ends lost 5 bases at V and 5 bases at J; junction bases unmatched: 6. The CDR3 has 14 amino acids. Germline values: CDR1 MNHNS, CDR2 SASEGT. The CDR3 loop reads CASSPDRGETEAFF. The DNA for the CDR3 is TGTGCCAGCAGTCCTGACAGGGGGGAGACTGAAGCTTTCTTT.

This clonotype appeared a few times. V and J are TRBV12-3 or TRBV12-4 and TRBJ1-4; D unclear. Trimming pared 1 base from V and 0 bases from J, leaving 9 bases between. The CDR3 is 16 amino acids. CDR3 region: CASSLGRNPTNEKLFF. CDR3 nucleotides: TGTGCCAGCAGTTTAGGCAGAAACCCAACTAATGAAAAACTGTTTTTT.

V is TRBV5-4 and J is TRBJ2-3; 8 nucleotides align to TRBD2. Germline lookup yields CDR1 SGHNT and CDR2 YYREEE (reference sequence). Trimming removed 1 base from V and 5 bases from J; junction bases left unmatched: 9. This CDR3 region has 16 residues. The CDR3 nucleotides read TGTGCCAGCAGCTTGCACTCGGGGGGGCCAGTAGATACGCAGTATTTT. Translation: CASSLHSGGPVDTQYF.

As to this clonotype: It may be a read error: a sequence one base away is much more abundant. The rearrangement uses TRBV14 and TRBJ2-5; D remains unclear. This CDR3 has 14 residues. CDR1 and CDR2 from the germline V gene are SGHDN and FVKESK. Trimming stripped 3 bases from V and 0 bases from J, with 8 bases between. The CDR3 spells CASSHAVYQETQYF. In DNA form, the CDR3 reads TGTGCCAGCAGCCATGCGGTTTACCAAGAGACCCAGTACTTC.

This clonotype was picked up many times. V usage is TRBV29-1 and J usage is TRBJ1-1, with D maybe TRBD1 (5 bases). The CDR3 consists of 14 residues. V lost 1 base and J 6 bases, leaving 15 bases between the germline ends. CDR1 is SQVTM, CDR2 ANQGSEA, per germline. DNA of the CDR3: TGCAGCGTTGAAGGACCCCAGATAGGGGCTGAAGCTTTCTTT. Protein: CSVEGPQIGAEAFF.

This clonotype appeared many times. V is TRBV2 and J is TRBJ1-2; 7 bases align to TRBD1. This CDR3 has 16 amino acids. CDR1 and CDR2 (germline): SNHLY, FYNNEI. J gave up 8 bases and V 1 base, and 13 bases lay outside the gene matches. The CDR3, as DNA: TGTGCCAGCAGTGAAGAACAGGGGTTGAGGGCAGAGGGCTACACCTTC. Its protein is CASSEEQGLRAEGYTF.

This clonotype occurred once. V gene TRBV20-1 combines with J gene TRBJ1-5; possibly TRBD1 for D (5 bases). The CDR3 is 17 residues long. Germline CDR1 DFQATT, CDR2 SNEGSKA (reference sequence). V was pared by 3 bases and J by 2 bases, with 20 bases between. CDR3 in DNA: TGCAGTGCTAGTGGCGCGCCGGGCCCGGGGGGCAATCAGCCCCAGCATTTT. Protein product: CSASGAPGPGGNQPQHF.

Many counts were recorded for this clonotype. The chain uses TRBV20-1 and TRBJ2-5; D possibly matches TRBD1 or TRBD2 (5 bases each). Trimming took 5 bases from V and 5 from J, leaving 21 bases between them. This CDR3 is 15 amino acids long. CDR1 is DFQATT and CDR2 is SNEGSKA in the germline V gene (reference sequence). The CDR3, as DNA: TGCAGTGCTCCAACAAGCCGGGACCCCCGGGAGACCCAGTACTTC. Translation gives CSAPTSRDPRETQYF.

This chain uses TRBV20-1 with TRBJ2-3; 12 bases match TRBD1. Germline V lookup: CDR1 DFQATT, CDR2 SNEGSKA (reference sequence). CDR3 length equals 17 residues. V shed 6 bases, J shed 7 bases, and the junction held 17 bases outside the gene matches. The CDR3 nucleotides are TGCAGTGCCCACGTTGGACCGGGACAGGGGGCGCCGTATACGCAGTATTTT. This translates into CSAHVGPGQGAPYTQYF.

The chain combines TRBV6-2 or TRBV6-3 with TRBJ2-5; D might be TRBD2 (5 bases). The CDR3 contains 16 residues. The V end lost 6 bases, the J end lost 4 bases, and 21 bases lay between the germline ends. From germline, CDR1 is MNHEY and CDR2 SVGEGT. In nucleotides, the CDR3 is TGTGCCAGCAGCTACCATCCGCGGGCACGCACAGAGACCCAGTACTTC. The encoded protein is CASSYHPRARTETQYF.

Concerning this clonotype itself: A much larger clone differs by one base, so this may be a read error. As DNA, the CDR3 is TGCGCCAGCAGAGTATGGGCGGCGGCGGCATCCTACAATGAGCAGTTCTTC. Translation: CASRVWAAAASYNEQFF. The chain links TRBV5-1 to TRBJ2-1; D is unclear. This CDR3 has 17 residues. In germline, CDR1 is SGHRS, CDR2 YFSETQ. The V end lost 5 bases, the J end lost 1 base, and 19 bases lay between the germline ends.

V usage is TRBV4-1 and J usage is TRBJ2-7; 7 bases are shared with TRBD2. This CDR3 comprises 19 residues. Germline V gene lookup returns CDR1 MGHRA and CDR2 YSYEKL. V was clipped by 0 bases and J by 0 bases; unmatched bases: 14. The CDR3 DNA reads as TGCGCCAGCAGCCAAGATGGACTAGTAGGTCGGACGGGCTCCTACGAGCAGTACTTC. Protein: CASSQDGLVGRTGSYEQYF.

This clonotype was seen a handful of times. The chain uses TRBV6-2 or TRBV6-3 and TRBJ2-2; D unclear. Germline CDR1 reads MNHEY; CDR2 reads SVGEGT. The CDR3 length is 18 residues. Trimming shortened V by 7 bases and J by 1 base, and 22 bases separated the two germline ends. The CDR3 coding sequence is TGTGCCAGCACCCCCCACCCGAACGCCGACCTGAACACCGGGGAGCTGTTTTTT. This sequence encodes CASTPHPNADLNTGELFF.

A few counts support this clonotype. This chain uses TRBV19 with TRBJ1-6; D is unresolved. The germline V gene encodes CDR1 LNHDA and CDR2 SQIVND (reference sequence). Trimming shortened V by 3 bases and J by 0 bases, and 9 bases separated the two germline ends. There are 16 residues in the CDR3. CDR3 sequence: CASSMEWSSYNSPLHF. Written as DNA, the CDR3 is TGTGCCAGTAGTATGGAGTGGAGCTCCTATAATTCACCCCTCCACTTT. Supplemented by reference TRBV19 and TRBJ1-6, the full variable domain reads DGGITQSPKYLFRKEGQNVTLSCEQNLNHDAMYWYRQDPGQGLRLIYYSQIVNDFQKGDIAEGYSVSREKKESFPLTVTSAQKNPTAFYLCASSMEWSSYNSPLHFGNGTRLTVT.